This passage covers 26 T cell receptor beta chains from one sample sequenced in a study of blood T cell repertoires in COVID-19. Using immunoSEQ multiplex PCR, the repertoire was profiled, and TCRdb retains in-frame clones only, with some absent. There are about 170,000 clones in the sample; 85% occur only once, and 3% to 4% lies in the top ten. The sequencing sample was made of peripheral blood. The receptors here all came from a human donor with acute or convalescent COVID-19. The donor label of this sample is uncertain.

The CDR3 bases are TGTGCCAGCAGTTTTACCAGGGGTAGAACCGGGGAGCTGTTTTTT. Translating it yields CASSFTRGRTGELFF. The chain is built from TRBV28 and TRBJ2-2, with D perhaps matching TRBD1 (6 bases). V dropped 3 bases and J dropped 5 bases, with 13 bases sitting between them. This CDR3 region has 15 residues. Per the germline V gene, CDR1 is MDHEN and CDR2 is SYDVKM.

V and J are TRBV24-1 and TRBJ2-1; D remains unclear. Germline values: CDR1 KGHDR, CDR2 SFDVKD. This CDR3 region has 12 residues. Trimming stripped 1 base from V and 11 bases from J, with 8 bases between. In nucleotides, the CDR3 is TGTGCCACCAGTGATTTAGGCGGCAAGCAGTTCTTC. This translates into CATSDLGGKQFF.

The genes are TRBV5-8 and TRBJ2-3; weak D call: TRBD1 (6 bases). V lost 10 bases to trimming and J lost 2 bases, with 17 bases between them. Germline lookup yields CDR1 SGHTS and CDR2 YDEGEE. The CDR3 consists of 14 residues. DNA for the CDR3: TGTGCCGGTAGACAGGCCCTACTCACAGATACGCAGTATTTT. Its protein is CAGRQALLTDTQYF.

The chain couples TRBV7-9 to TRBJ1-6; a weak D match, TRBD1 (6 bases). Germline assignment: CDR1 SEHNR and CDR2 FQNEAQ (reference sequence). CDR3 length equals 15 residues. V was clipped by 1 base and J by 6 bases, with 10 bases between them. The CDR3, as DNA: TGTGCCAGCAGCTTAGGTGACAGGCTTAATTCACCCCTCCACTTT. Residues: CASSLGDRLNSPLHF.

This chain links TRBV5-5 with TRBJ2-1, with a possible D match to TRBD1 (6 bases). This CDR3 is 15 amino acids long. Trimming removed 0 bases at V and 4 bases at J, with 11 bases between. The germline gives CDR1 SGHKS, CDR2 YYEKEE (reference sequence). In DNA form, the CDR3 reads TGTGCCAGCAGCTTGGGGACAGTTACTTACAATGAGCAGTTCTTC. Protein: CASSLGTVTYNEQFF.

This sequence joins TRBV18 and TRBJ2-7; a weak D match, TRBD1 (6 bases). Trimming pared 0 bases from V and 2 bases from J, leaving 11 bases between. The CDR3 extends over 15 amino acids. CDR1 is KGHSH and CDR2 is LQKENI in the germline V gene. As DNA, the CDR3 is TGTGCCAGCTCACCACCGAACAGGGAGACCTACGAGCAGTACTTC. Amino acid sequence: CASSPPNRETYEQYF.

This chain joins TRBV15 and TRBJ1-1; 8 nucleotides match TRBD1. V lost 0 bases to trimming and J lost 7 bases; unmatched junction nucleotides: 7. Germline V gene data show CDR1 as LNHNV and CDR2 as YYDKDF (reference sequence). The CDR3 has 15 amino acids. CDR3: CATSREPTGALEAFF. The CDR3, as DNA: TGTGCCACCAGCAGAGAACCGACAGGGGCTCTTGAAGCTTTCTTT.

The V and J genes are TRBV27 and TRBJ1-5; D gene ambiguous. Trimming removed 3 bases from V and 5 bases from J, with 11 bases in between. This CDR3 region has 14 residues. The germline V gene encodes CDR1 MNHEY and CDR2 SMNVEV (reference sequence). The CDR3 sequence: CASSFSYNYQPQHF. The CDR3 bases are TGTGCCAGCAGTTTTTCGTACAATTATCAGCCCCAGCATTTT.

The chain recombines TRBV3-1 (or the pseudogene TRBV3-2) with TRBJ2-2; 8 bases are a match to TRBD1. This CDR3 is 13 amino acids long. V was clipped by 5 bases and J by 6 bases; unmatched bases: 2. CDR1 is LGHDT and CDR2 is YNNKEL in the germline V gene (reference sequence). The chain's CDR3 is CASSGQGAGELFF. The DNA for the CDR3 is TGTGCCAGCAGCGGACAGGGAGCCGGGGAGCTGTTTTTT.

The genes are TRBV3-1 (or the pseudogene TRBV3-2) and TRBJ1-6; 10 positions agree with TRBD1. This CDR3 spans 15 amino acids. From germline, CDR1 is LGHDT and CDR2 YNNKEL (reference sequence). The V and J ends lost 3 bases and 11 bases, in that order; junction bases with no gene match: 7. CDR3 in amino acids: CASSHQGQGSPPLHF. The CDR3, as DNA: TGTGCCAGCAGCCACCAGGGACAGGGGAGTCCACCCCTCCACTTT.

V is TRBV5-4 and J is TRBJ2-1, with 9 bases that match TRBD1. The V segment lost 2 bases and the J segment 4 bases; nucleotides outside the gene matches: 7. Germline V CDR1 and CDR2: SGHNT, YYREEE (reference sequence). The length of the CDR3 is 16 residues. The CDR3 bases are TGTGCCAGCAGCTTTCGGACAGGGGCGAATTACAATGAGCAGTTCTTC. Translated: CASSFRTGANYNEQFF. Full variable domain (rest looked up from reference TRBV5-4 and TRBJ2-1): ETGVTQSPTHLIKTRGQQVTLRCSSQSGHNTVSWYQQALGQGPQFIFQYYREEENGRGNFPPRFSGLQFPNYSSELNVNALELDDSALYLCASSFRTGANYNEQFFGPGTRLTVL.

The chain combines TRBV3-1 (or the pseudogene TRBV3-2) with TRBJ2-3, with 7 bases matching TRBD2. The V gene's germline CDR1 is LGHDT and CDR2 YNNKEL (reference sequence). The ends lost 0 bases at V and 3 bases at J; junction bases unmatched: 6. The CDR3 spans 16 residues. The CDR3 DNA is TGTGCCAGCAGCCAAGATACGGGACTAACGACAGATACGCAGTATTTT. Its translation: CASSQDTGLTTDTQYF.

This clone was detected only a few times. The rearrangement links TRBV28 to TRBJ1-5, with TRBD1 matching 8 bases. Trimming took 6 bases from V and 7 from J; bases not matched to a gene: 5. CDR3 length: 13 residues. Germline lookup yields CDR1 MDHEN and CDR2 SYDVKM. CDR3 residues: CASRLDRAQPQHF. CDR3 DNA: TGTGCCAGCAGGCTGGACAGGGCCCAGCCCCAGCATTTT.

The sample holds a few counts of this clone. This chain uses TRBV18 with TRBJ1-1; D is undetermined. The CDR3 totals 13 residues. Germline assignment: CDR1 KGHSH and CDR2 LQKENI. Trimming took 1 base from V and 1 from J, leaving 4 bases between them. CDR3 sequence: CASSPLSNTEAFF. The CDR3 DNA sequence: TGTGCCAGCTCACCACTCTCGAACACTGAAGCTTTCTTT.

The J gene is TRBJ1-5, the V gene TRBV10-3; perhaps TRBD1 as D (6 bases). With 11 bases removed from V and 5 bases from J, the gap between germline ends came to 19 bases. Looked up from germline, CDR1 is ENHRY and CDR2 is SYGVKD. This CDR3 comprises 14 residues. For the CDR3, the DNA is TGTGCCGTATGGGGAGGGGGATCGGATCAGCCCCAGCATTTT. Translated: CAVWGGGSDQPQHF.

The gene calls are TRBV20-1 and TRBJ2-1; D is perhaps TRBD2 (6 bases). The CDR3 runs to 11 residues. Germline V gene lookup returns CDR1 DFQATT and CDR2 SNEGSKA (reference sequence). The V and J ends lost 5 bases and 9 bases respectively, with 11 bases between them. CDR3 bases: TGCAGTGCTGTGGAGGGCGCTGAGCAGTTCTTC. Amino acid sequence: CSAVEGAEQFF.

This clone was counted between two and nine times. This chain links TRBV19 with TRBJ2-2, with D tentatively TRBD2 (5 bases). Trimming removed 5 bases from V and 3 bases from J, with 10 bases in between. CDR1 is LNHDA and CDR2 is SQIVND in the germline V gene (reference sequence). CDR3 length: 14 residues. The CDR3 DNA reads as TGTGCCAGTAGTGAGGGTTCGGACACCGGGGAGCTGTTTTTT. Translation gives CASSEGSDTGELFF.

The chain carries TRBV24-1 and TRBJ2-3; 8 positions match TRBD1. The CDR3 totals 15 residues. Germline CDR1 is KGHDR and CDR2 is SFDVKD. J gave up 3 bases and V 9 bases, and 10 bases lay outside the gene matches. The CDR3 DNA reads TGTGCCACCGGCAGGGGGCGGATTGGGACAGATACGCAGTATTTT. Its protein product is CATGRGRIGTDTQYF.

The chain carries TRBV15 and TRBJ1-4; possible D gene TRBD1, 6 bases. Trimming removed 0 bases at V and 8 bases at J, with 7 bases between. The germline V gene encodes CDR1 LNHNV and CDR2 YYDKDF (reference sequence). This CDR3 region has 13 residues. Here the CDR3 DNA reads TGTGCCACCAGCAGAGATGGACAGGAAAAACTGTTTTTT. Protein sequence: CATSRDGQEKLFF.

The chain couples TRBV9 to TRBJ1-2; 7 bases line up with TRBD1. Germline assignment: CDR1 SGDLS and CDR2 YYNGEE. V dropped 3 bases and J dropped 3; count of bases not matched to a gene: 11. The CDR3 is 16 amino acids. CDR3 coding DNA: TGTGCCAGCAGCGCCCACAGGGGTGGAAGGGACTATGGCTACACCTTC. This sequence encodes CASSAHRGGRDYGYTF.

This clone was seen just once. The chain carries TRBV5-1 and TRBJ2-7; 9 bases match TRBD1. With 3 bases clipped from V and 6 bases from J, the junction kept 4 bases outside the gene matches. The CDR3 length is 13 residues. Germline V gives CDR1 SGHRS, CDR2 YFSETQ. CDR3 amino acids: CASSSYRGLEQYF. CDR3 nucleotides: TGCGCCAGCAGCTCATACAGGGGGCTCGAGCAGTACTTC.

The rearrangement joins TRBV18 to TRBJ2-7; possible D gene TRBD2, 6 bases. The CDR3 consists of 15 residues. Trimming cost V 2 bases and J 3 bases, with 14 bases left between them. Germline CDR1 is KGHSH and CDR2 is LQKENI. The CDR3 loop reads CASSPTEGSLYEQYF. In DNA form, the CDR3 reads TGTGCCAGCTCACCAACGGAGGGGAGCCTCTACGAGCAGTACTTC.

V gene TRBV4-1 combines with J gene TRBJ2-1; 9 positions match TRBD1. The CDR3 runs to 16 residues. Germline V lookup: CDR1 MGHRA, CDR2 YSYEKL. V was pared by 4 bases and J by 4 bases, with 8 bases of the junction left unmatched. CDR3 nucleotide sequence: TGCGCCAGCAGCCGGTCGTCCGGACAGGGGTACAATGAGCAGTTCTTC. Its protein is CASSRSSGQGYNEQFF.

V gene TRBV2 combines with J gene TRBJ2-5; D is unclear. Trimming took off 1 base at V and 6 bases at J, with 12 bases between the two ends. CDR1 and CDR2 (germline): SNHLY, FYNNEI. The CDR3 sequence is 14 residues long. The CDR3 bases are TGTGCCAGCAGTGAAGGGCATGCCAAGAAGACCCAGTACTTC. Protein product: CASSEGHAKKTQYF.

This chain joins TRBV21-1 and TRBJ1-5; no DNA check was done on the table's D call, TRBD1. TRBV21-1 is termed a pseudogene. The CDR3 is 14 residues long. The CDR3 coding sequence is TGTGCCAGCCAGGTAAAACAAAGCAATCAGCCCCAGCATTTT. Translated, it gives CASQVKQSNQPQHF.

V usage is TRBV6-5 and J usage is TRBJ1-1, with TRBD1 matching 10 bases. Per germline, CDR1 MNHEY and CDR2 SVGAGI. The CDR3 sequence is 14 residues long. Trimming removed 6 bases from V and 7 bases from J; junction bases left unmatched: 8. The CDR3 reads CASRSGTGDNEAFF. CDR3 nucleotide sequence: TGTGCCAGCAGATCCGGGACAGGGGACAATGAAGCTTTCTTT.